This T cell receptor beta chain came from a study of blood T cell repertoires in COVID-19. Study-level information: Sites in the United States, Italy and Spain provided acute and convalescent COVID-19 samples. PBMCs, B-cell-depleted T cells, or T cells provided the cDNA or gDNA that made up the material.

Original processing notes: Amplification with reference gene primers provided the estimates of nucleated cell counts. Profiling relied on immunoSEQ multiplex PCR, and the TCRdb table lists in-frame clones only, not all of them. V and J calls plus clone size are reproduced from that table; the DNA served to infer D and trimming. The table lists some 350,000 clones, around 90% of them singletons. The CDR3 is made up of 14 amino acids. Germline CDR1 SGHRS, CDR2 YFSETQ. Trimming removed 5 bases from V and 0 bases from J, with 9 bases in between. Each participant's cohort was designated according to participant-reported clinical history.

The origin of this receptor is a man under 40 who had recovered from COVID-19. This chain connects TRBV5-1 to TRBJ1-3; D is perhaps TRBD1 (6 bases). Sequencing was performed on PBMCs or T cells enriched from blood (not recorded which). CDR3 bases: TGCGCCAGCAGTTCAGGGGCCTCTGGAAACACCATATATTTT. Its protein is CASSSGASGNTIYF.